This T cell receptor beta chain stems from a study of cytomegalovirus exposure and HLA in healthy donors. Study background: Inside one of the first data releases sat around 77 million unique TCRs taken from HLA-typed donors. Overall study results and limits: A later analysis linked a missense DCLRE1C variant to TCR beta V- and J-gene trimming. Reported performance of the classifier showed diagnosis of cytomegalovirus status with high specificity and sensitivity. A later analysis found common viral pathogens apparently linked to several of the most significant clusters.

Researchers ran the PCR with 60 Vbeta and 13 Jbeta primers. Using immunoSEQ multiplex PCR, the repertoire was profiled, and TCRdb retains in-frame clones only, with some absent. The table has some 120,000 clones, around 82% seen once. This CDR3 has 13 residues. V shed 6 bases and J shed 5 bases, with 13 bases lying between them. Germline CDR1 reads LNHDA; CDR2 reads SQIVND (reference sequence). Points on this clone: The antigen is not known.

The origin of this receptor is a woman aged 40 to 55 in good health and CMV-seropositive. This rearrangement joins TRBV19 to TRBJ2-5; weak D call: TRBD2 (7 bases). Sequencing input: PBMCs. CDR3 in amino acids: CASSEGGFETQYF. For the CDR3, the DNA is TGTGCCAGTAGCGAGGGGGGGTTTGAGACCCAGTACTTC.